This note documents a single T cell receptor beta chain sequence. Its antigen remains unidentified. This specimen comes from a study of cytomegalovirus exposure and HLA in healthy donors. Study-wide points: It emerged from a later analysis that several of the most significant clusters appeared to be linked to common viral pathogens. For presence/absence analyses, sequencing depth was assumed to be roughly uniform across donors. High sensitivity and specificity were reportedly achieved when the classifier diagnosed cytomegalovirus status.

13 Jbeta primers and 60 Vbeta primers were used for the PCR. Data came from immunoSEQ multiplex PCR; TCRdb stores just in-frame clones and leaves some out. Here the sample spans about 140,000 clones, 60% to 85% being singletons. Sequencing used PBMCs. The TCR comes from a man aged 40-50 years in good health and CMV-seronegative.

CDR3 in DNA: TGTGCCAGCAGCGTATATGGGGCCCCCGGGGAGCTGTTTTTT. It is translated as CASSVYGAPGELFF. The genes are TRBV9 and TRBJ2-2; maybe TRBD1 (5 bases). This CDR3 comprises 14 residues. V was pared by 1 base and J by 6 bases, with 10 bases between. Germline V gene lookup returns CDR1 SGDLS and CDR2 YYNGEE.